Each of the 20 T cell receptor beta chains below was sequenced from the same sample in a study of blood T cell repertoires in COVID-19. Here immunoSEQ multiplex PCR was the method, and the copy in TCRdb shows in-frame clones only, minus some. This sample has over 200,000 clones, with roughly 88% found just once. The sample taken for sequencing was peripheral blood. The receptors shown here come from a young woman with acute or convalescent COVID-19.

This chain joins TRBV4-2 and TRBJ1-4; TRBD1 matches at 10 bases. The trim removed 3 bases at V and 8 bases at J, leaving 15 bases unmatched. From germline, CDR1 is LGHNA and CDR2 YNFKEQ. This CDR3 has 18 residues. This CDR3 reads CASSQKRRTGGTGEKLFF. CDR3 nucleotide sequence: TGTGCCAGCAGCCAGAAACGGCGGACAGGGGGAACGGGGGAAAAACTGTTTTTT.

The V and J genes are TRBV7-3 and TRBJ2-1, with TRBD1 as a possible D gene (6 bases). The CDR3 is 15 amino acids. Germline CDR1 reads SGHTA; CDR2 reads FQGTGA. Trimming shortened V by 0 bases and J by 4 bases, and 10 bases separated the two germline ends. CDR3 residues: CASSLTGAAYNEQFF. In DNA form, the CDR3 reads TGTGCCAGCAGCTTAACGGGGGCCGCGTACAATGAGCAGTTCTTC.

V gene TRBV5-1 combines with J gene TRBJ2-7; the match to TRBD2 covers 8 bases. There are 13 residues in the CDR3. After removal of 0 bases from V and 6 bases from J, the junction contained 2 bases not matched to a gene. Germline CDR1 and CDR2: SGHRS and YFSETQ. The CDR3, as DNA: TGCGCCAGCAGCTTGGAGGCGGGAGGCGAGCAGTACTTC. Encoded protein: CASSLEAGGEQYF.

The chain uses TRBV3-1 (or the pseudogene TRBV3-2) and TRBJ2-3, with D possibly TRBD2 on 6 matching bases. The V gene lost 2 bases and the J gene lost 0 bases, with 21 bases spanning the gap. This CDR3 is built from 19 residues. Per the germline V gene, CDR1 is LGHDT and CDR2 is YNNKEL (reference sequence). The CDR3 here is CASSQPWATGGTSTDTQYF. The DNA for the CDR3 is TGTGCCAGCAGCCAACCCTGGGCTACCGGCGGGACTAGCACAGATACGCAGTATTTT.

The chain employs TRBV30 and TRBJ1-6, with 7 bases aligning to TRBD1. The germline gives CDR1 GTSNPN, CDR2 SVGIG (reference sequence). This CDR3 contains 14 residues. V lost 3 bases, J lost 9 bases, and 8 bases stayed unmatched. The DNA for the CDR3 is TGTGCCTGGAGAGCCTCGGGACAGCGTTCACCCCTCCACTTT. Translated: CAWRASGQRSPLHF.

The chain employs TRBV28 and TRBJ2-1; tentative D call: TRBD2 (6 bases). The V end lost 4 bases, the J end lost 5 bases, and 15 bases lay between the germline ends. Germline V gives CDR1 MDHEN, CDR2 SYDVKM. CDR3 size: 15 residues. CDR3 region: CASSSASSVNNEQFF. CDR3 in DNA: TGTGCCAGCAGTTCCGCATCTAGCGTAAACAATGAGCAGTTCTTC.

This clone appeared a single time. The chain's CDR3 is CAWSIGGPYEQYF. In nucleotides, the CDR3 is TGTGCCTGGAGCATAGGGGGCCCCTACGAGCAGTACTTC. This chain links TRBV30 with TRBJ2-7; 7 bases agree with TRBD1. This CDR3 has 13 amino acids. J lost 2 bases, V lost 3 bases, and 4 bases had no gene match. CDR1 GTSNPN and CDR2 SVGIG come from the germline V gene (reference sequence).

CDR3 in amino acids: CASSQNRGGYEKLFF. For the CDR3, the DNA is TGTGCCAGCAGCCAAAACAGGGGCGGTTATGAAAAACTGTTTTTT. The chain links TRBV14 to TRBJ1-4; 7 nucleotides agree with TRBD1. This CDR3 spans 15 amino acids. Germline CDR1 SGHDN, CDR2 FVKESK. The V and J ends lost 2 bases and 6 bases, in that order; junction bases with no gene match: 6. Full variable domain (missing parts from reference TRBV14 and TRBJ1-4): EAGVTQFPSHSVIEKGQTVTLRCDPISGHDNLYWYRRVMGKEIKFLLHFVKESKQDESGMPNNRFLAERTGGTYSTLKVQPAELEDSGVYFCASSQNRGGYEKLFFGSGTQLSVL.

V and J are TRBV7-2 and TRBJ2-3; TRBD2 matches 9 bases. The V gene's germline CDR1 is SGHTA and CDR2 FQGNSA. CDR3 length: 15 residues. Trimming cost V 6 bases and J 5 bases; bases outside gene matches: 9. The CDR3 is CASSFYSGRLDTQYF. DNA of the CDR3: TGTGCCAGCAGTTTCTATAGCGGGAGATTAGATACGCAGTATTTT.

This rearrangement joins TRBV6-2 or TRBV6-3 to TRBJ2-7, with 7 bases identical to TRBD2. The CDR3 loop spans 15 amino acids. V lost 5 bases to trimming and J lost 6 bases; unmatched junction nucleotides: 13. Germline CDR1 and CDR2: MNHEY and SVGEGT. The CDR3 protein is CASSGYRDYGVEQYF. In DNA, the CDR3 is TGTGCCAGCAGTGGGTACCGGGACTATGGGGTCGAGCAGTACTTC.

The chain combines TRBV10-3 with TRBJ2-2; a possible D gene is TRBD2 (5 bases). Germline CDR1 reads ENHRY; CDR2 reads SYGVKD. The V end was cut by 2 bases, the J end by 2 bases, with 18 bases between. This CDR3 is built from 18 residues. This CDR3 reads CAISEPGLQILNTGELFF. CDR3 nucleotides: TGTGCCATCAGTGAGCCGGGGTTGCAGATCCTAAACACCGGGGAGCTGTTTTTT.

The J gene is TRBJ2-2, the V gene TRBV24-1; tentatively, D is TRBD1 (5 bases). The ends were cut back, 7 bases at V and 2 bases at J, with 10 bases in the middle. This CDR3 region has 14 residues. From germline, CDR1 is KGHDR and CDR2 SFDVKD. DNA of the CDR3: TGTGCCACCAGGTCAGGGCCTAACACCGGGGAGCTGTTTTTT. Translation: CATRSGPNTGELFF.

The chain links TRBV5-1 to TRBJ2-5; D is unclear. The CDR3 covers 14 residues. Trimming stripped 2 bases from V and 5 bases from J, with 13 bases between. CDR1 and CDR2 (germline): SGHRS, YFSETQ. In nucleotides, the CDR3 is TGCGCCAGCAGCTTTAGTGGGCCGCCCGAGACCCAGTACTTC. Residues: CASSFSGPPETQYF.

The table lists this clone with a count of one. The chain has TRBV6-1 and TRBJ1-5, with 7 bases identical to TRBD1. This CDR3 contains 15 residues. Trimming cost V 3 bases and J 2 bases; bases outside gene matches: 4. The V gene's germline CDR1 is MNHNS and CDR2 SASEGT. The CDR3 here is CASSDTGTGNQPQHF. As DNA, the CDR3 is TGTGCCAGCAGTGACACCGGGACAGGCAATCAGCCCCAGCATTTT.

The chain is built from TRBV30 and TRBJ1-2; TRBD1 agrees at 10 bases. Germline V lookup: CDR1 GTSNPN, CDR2 SVGIG (reference sequence). V shed 0 bases, J shed 2 bases, and the junction held 6 bases outside the gene matches. The CDR3 has 16 amino acids. CDR3 amino acids: CAWSVLRTGGNYGYTF. DNA of the CDR3: TGTGCCTGGAGTGTACTCAGGACAGGGGGGAACTATGGCTACACCTTC.

The CDR3 nucleotides read TGTGCCACCAGCGGGGTCGGACAGGGAAACTATGGCTACACCTTC. Translation: CATSGVGQGNYGYTF. J is TRBJ1-2 and V is TRBV15; 8 bases align to TRBD1. CDR3 length: 15 residues. The V gene end was trimmed by 5 bases and the J gene end by 2 bases; junction bases not matched to a gene: 7. CDR1 and CDR2 from the germline V gene are LNHNV and YYDKDF (reference sequence).

The J gene is TRBJ2-1, the V gene TRBV25-1; TRBD2 aligns across 8 bases. J was trimmed by 0 bases and V by 6 bases; bases with no gene match: 1. CDR1 and CDR2 from the germline V gene are MGHDK and SYGVNS. The CDR3 is 14 residues long. The CDR3 coding sequence is TGTGCCAGCAGGGCGGGAGGCTCCTACAATGAGCAGTTCTTC. Amino acids: CASRAGGSYNEQFF.

The CDR3 DNA sequence: TGTGCCAGCACTCCTTCTGGGACTTTCGGGGAGCTGTTTTTT. Translated, it gives CASTPSGTFGELFF. The J gene is TRBJ2-2, the V gene TRBV25-1; TRBD2 is a possible D gene (6 bases). The CDR3 has 14 residues. Germline V gene data show CDR1 as MGHDK and CDR2 as SYGVNS. V gave up 7 bases and J gave up 7 bases, with 16 bases separating them.

This chain uses TRBV30 with TRBJ1-1, with TRBD1 as a possible D gene (5 bases). Germline lookup yields CDR1 GTSNPN and CDR2 SVGIG (reference sequence). V was pared by 2 bases and J by 4 bases, with 5 bases between. There are 11 residues in the CDR3. The CDR3 sequence: CAWSRGTEAFF. CDR3 nucleotide sequence: TGTGCCTGGAGTAGGGGCACTGAAGCTTTCTTT. Filled out from reference TRBV30 and TRBJ1-1, the complete variable domain reads SQTIHQWPATLVQPVGSPLSLECTVEGTSNPNLYWYRQAAGRGLQLLFYSVGIGQISSEVPQNLSASRPQDRQFILSSKKLLLSDSGFYLCAWSRGTEAFFGQGTRLTVV.

The chain combines TRBV4-2 with TRBJ1-5; 11 bases line up with TRBD1. From germline, CDR1 is LGHNA and CDR2 YNFKEQ. The CDR3 runs 16 residues. With 0 bases clipped from V and 9 bases from J, the junction kept 7 bases outside the gene matches. The CDR3 sequence: CASSQDFRDRGTPQHF. The CDR3 DNA follows: TGTGCCAGCAGCCAAGATTTTAGGGACAGGGGGACGCCCCAGCATTTT.